The 13 T cell receptor beta chains below were found in one sample sequenced in a study of blood T cell repertoires in COVID-19. The assay was immunoSEQ multiplex PCR, and TCRdb's table has in-frame clones only and misses some. Among roughly 500,000 clones, roughly 89% were seen once, and the ten largest hold about 0.91%. Sequenced: peripheral blood. The receptors were gathered from a man between 18 and 29 years old with COVID-19, enrolled during active disease.

The V gene is TRBV5-4, the J gene TRBJ2-3; D gene unclear. CDR1 is SGHNT and CDR2 is YYREEE in the germline V gene (reference sequence). V gave up 2 bases and J gave up 0 bases, with 10 bases separating them. The length of the CDR3 is 15 residues. The CDR3 bases are TGTGCCAGCAGCTTCGCTCAGTCTAGCACAGATACGCAGTATTTT. Protein sequence: CASSFAQSSTDTQYF. The full variable domain, in which reference TRBV5-4 and TRBJ2-3 provide the parts outside the CDR3, is ETGVTQSPTHLIKTRGQQVTLRCSSQSGHNTVSWYQQALGQGPQFIFQYYREEENGRGNFPPRFSGLQFPNYSSELNVNALELDDSALYLCASSFAQSSTDTQYFGPGTRLTVL.

The chain uses TRBV10-1 and TRBJ2-5, with a tentative D call TRBD1 (5 bases). The CDR3 sequence is 16 residues long. Germline V lookup: CDR1 WNHNN, CDR2 SYGVQD (reference sequence). Trimming cost V 2 bases and J 1 base, with 14 bases left between them. The CDR3 here is CASSEMERTPQETQYF. CDR3 in DNA: TGCGCCAGCAGTGAGATGGAACGGACACCCCAAGAGACCCAGTACTTC.

This clone was counted once. The V call is TRBV5-6, the J call TRBJ1-6; D gene unclear. The CDR3 is made up of 17 amino acids. Germline-derived CDR1 and CDR2 are SGHDT and YYEEEE. Trimming pared 5 bases from V and 0 bases from J, leaving 15 bases between. The CDR3 region is CASSLRFESSYNSPLHF. Written as DNA, the CDR3 is TGTGCCAGCAGTTTGCGGTTTGAAAGCTCCTATAATTCACCCCTCCACTTT.

V gene TRBV3-1 (or the pseudogene TRBV3-2) combines with J gene TRBJ2-1; TRBD2 agrees at 8 bases. V was clipped by 8 bases and J by 1 base; unmatched bases: 7. Germline V gene data show CDR1 as LGHDT and CDR2 as YNNKEL (reference sequence). The CDR3 length is 15 residues. CDR3 coding DNA: TGTGCCAGCCGGAAACTAGCGGATTCCTACAATGAGCAGTTCTTC. It yields the protein CASRKLADSYNEQFF.

CDR3 in DNA: TGTGCCAGTAGTAGGGACAGGGCAAGGGGCAATGAGCAGTTCTTC. Translated: CASSRDRARGNEQFF. V and J are TRBV19 and TRBJ2-1, with TRBD1 identical over 9 bases. With 4 bases clipped from V and 6 bases from J, the junction kept 7 bases outside the gene matches. Germline values: CDR1 LNHDA, CDR2 SQIVND (reference sequence). This CDR3 is built from 15 residues.

V usage is TRBV5-1 and J usage is TRBJ1-6; D is possibly TRBD1 (5 bases). Germline loops: CDR1 SGHRS, CDR2 YFSETQ. The germline V and J ends were trimmed by 5 bases and 6 bases, with 21 bases remaining between them. The CDR3 length is 17 residues. The CDR3 nucleotides read TGCGCCAGCAGTTACGACAGCGGGAGTGGTCCTAATTCACCCCTCCACTTT. Its translation is CASSYDSGSGPNSPLHF.

This chain's CDR3 is CASSLLGTATGELFF. The CDR3 nucleotides are TGTGCCAGCTCCCTGTTGGGGACAGCCACCGGGGAGCTGTTTTTT. The rearrangement joins TRBV18 to TRBJ2-2; 7 bases map to TRBD1. The CDR3 consists of 15 residues. J lost 4 bases, V lost 6 bases, and 8 bases had no gene match. In germline, CDR1 is KGHSH, CDR2 LQKENI.

This clone appeared a single time. DNA for the CDR3: TGTGCCAGTAGTATTCGGCTAGCGGGGGTGGGTCCCCTTAGCACAGATACGCAGTATTTT. The encoded protein is CASSIRLAGVGPLSTDTQYF. This chain uses TRBV19 with TRBJ2-3; the match to TRBD2 covers 10 bases. Per the germline V gene, CDR1 is LNHDA and CDR2 is SQIVND (reference sequence). With V trimmed by 3 bases and J by 0 bases, 15 bases remained unmatched. The CDR3 sequence is 20 residues long.

The gene calls are TRBV19 and TRBJ2-7, with 11 bases that match TRBD2. Germline V gene lookup returns CDR1 LNHDA and CDR2 SQIVND (reference sequence). V lost 7 bases and J lost 3; bases outside the gene matches: 8. The CDR3 totals 15 residues. CDR3 sequence (DNA): TGTGCCAGTAAGGGCCTAGCGGGGGGTAGCTACGAGCAGTACTTC. Protein product: CASKGLAGGSYEQYF.

The rearrangement links TRBV24-1 to TRBJ2-3; 11 bases fit TRBD2. There are 16 residues in the CDR3. The germline V gene encodes CDR1 KGHDR and CDR2 SFDVKD. V gave up 3 bases and J gave up 2 bases; unmatched junction bases: 3. CDR3 sequence: CATSDGTSGVTDTQYF. The CDR3 DNA reads as TGTGCCACCAGTGATGGGACTAGCGGTGTCACAGATACGCAGTATTTT.

The chain employs TRBV9 and TRBJ2-7; 7 nucleotides align to TRBD2. The CDR3 sequence is 13 residues long. V lost 2 bases, J lost 4 bases, and 3 bases stayed unmatched. Per the germline V gene, CDR1 is SGDLS and CDR2 is YYNGEE. In DNA, the CDR3 is TGTGCCAGCAGCGTCAACGGGAGGTACGAGCAGTACTTC. This translates into CASSVNGRYEQYF.

V usage is TRBV2 and J usage is TRBJ2-7, with D hard to call. The CDR3 runs 13 residues. Trimming took off 8 bases at V and 6 bases at J, with 17 bases between the two ends. Germline V lookup: CDR1 SNHLY, CDR2 FYNNEI. The DNA of the CDR3 is TGTGCCAGCGCGGTAGCCCCCAAGGCCGAGCAGTACTTC. This gives the protein CASAVAPKAEQYF.

V usage is TRBV5-4 and J usage is TRBJ1-2; a possible D gene is TRBD1 (6 bases). Trimming stripped 3 bases from V and 8 bases from J, with 14 bases between. The CDR3 is 13 amino acids. Germline CDR1 reads SGHNT; CDR2 reads YYREEE (reference sequence). CDR3 loop: CASSWGGPEGYTF. In nucleotides, the CDR3 is TGTGCCAGCAGCTGGGGGGGGCCCGAAGGCTACACCTTC. The variable domain in full, with the rest retrieved from reference TRBV5-4 and TRBJ1-2, is ETGVTQSPTHLIKTRGQQVTLRCSSQSGHNTVSWYQQALGQGPQFIFQYYREEENGRGNFPPRFSGLQFPNYSSELNVNALELDDSALYLCASSWGGPEGYTFGSGTRLTVV.